Shown below are 12 T cell receptor beta chains from a single sample sequenced in a study of shared clonotypes between healthy human individuals. Data came from immunoSEQ multiplex PCR; TCRdb stores just in-frame clones and leaves some out. The data contain around 2.1 million clones, nearly 97% of them singletons. Sequenced sample: naive CD4+ T cells sorted from blood. Specified subset: CD45RA+ positively selected. These receptors were taken from a man aged 18 to 29 in good health.

The gene calls are TRBV28 and TRBJ2-3; D is tentatively TRBD1 or TRBD2 (6 bases each). Trimming stripped 7 bases from V and 0 bases from J, with 17 bases between. The CDR3 sequence is 16 residues long. The germline gives CDR1 MDHEN, CDR2 SYDVKM. The CDR3 region has the DNA TGTGCCAGCAATTGGGGGCGGGGTGCGAGCACAGATACGCAGTATTTT. This gives the protein CASNWGRGASTDTQYF.

This chain joins TRBV9 and TRBJ1-2; 7 positions match TRBD1. The CDR3 consists of 15 residues. Germline CDR1 and CDR2: SGDLS and YYNGEE. The J segment lost 0 bases and the V segment lost 3 bases, leaving 5 bases of the junction unmatched. CDR3 in DNA: TGTGCCAGCAGCGACGGGACAGAATCTAACTATGGCTACACCTTC. Translating gives CASSDGTESNYGYTF.

The genes are TRBV21-1 and TRBJ2-5; the table's D call, TRBD2, was not checked against the DNA. TRBV21-1 is a pseudogene segment. The CDR3 loop spans 9 amino acids. The CDR3 region has the DNA TGTGCCAAAGCCGAGACCCAGTACTTC. Its translation: CAKAETQYF.

This sequence joins TRBV7-2 and TRBJ2-7; 7 bases match TRBD1. Germline loops: CDR1 SGHTA, CDR2 FQGNSA. The CDR3 covers 14 residues. V shed 4 bases and J 4 bases; nucleotides not matched to a gene: 7. The DNA for the CDR3 is TGTGCCAGCAGCTCCGACAGGGATGGTTACGAGCAGTACTTC. Translating it yields CASSSDRDGYEQYF.

The rearrangement links TRBV7-9 to TRBJ2-1; the match to TRBD1 covers 8 bases. V trimming: 4 bases; J trimming: 4 bases; junction bases outside the gene matches: 9. Germline V gene lookup returns CDR1 SEHNR and CDR2 FQNEAQ (reference sequence). This CDR3 region has 16 residues. The CDR3 coding sequence is TGTGCCAGCAGCTCGAGTGACAGGGGACCTTACAATGAGCAGTTCTTC. It is translated as CASSSSDRGPYNEQFF.

V and J are TRBV19 and TRBJ1-5; D unresolved. Trimming cost V 3 bases and J 6 bases, with 15 bases left between them. Germline CDR1 and CDR2: LNHDA and SQIVND (reference sequence). The length of the CDR3 is 15 residues. CDR3: CASSIEGGFSQPQHF. Written as DNA, the CDR3 is TGTGCCAGTAGTATCGAGGGAGGCTTCTCTCAGCCCCAGCATTTT. The full variable domain, rest sourced from reference TRBV19 and TRBJ1-5, is DGGITQSPKYLFRKEGQNVTLSCEQNLNHDAMYWYRQDPGQGLRLIYYSQIVNDFQKGDIAEGYSVSREKKESFPLTVTSAQKNPTAFYLCASSIEGGFSQPQHFGDGTRLSIL.

V usage is TRBV5-4 and J usage is TRBJ2-7, with 12 positions matching TRBD2. Trimming cost V 2 bases and J 2 bases; bases outside gene matches: 2. There are 15 residues in the CDR3. Per the germline V gene, CDR1 is SGHNT and CDR2 is YYREEE (reference sequence). The CDR3, as DNA: TGTGCCAGCAGCTTTGGACTAGCGGGAACCTACGAGCAGTACTTC. Its translation is CASSFGLAGTYEQYF.

This clone was recorded only once. For the CDR3, the DNA is TGCGCCAGCAGTGATTCCGACAGGGATGCTGAAGCTTTCTTT. Its protein product is CASSDSDRDAEAFF. The chain is built from TRBV10-2 and TRBJ1-1; 7 nucleotides agree with TRBD1. CDR1 and CDR2 from the germline V gene are WSHSY and SAAADI. V shed 3 bases and J 6 bases; nucleotides not matched to a gene: 7. The CDR3 is made up of 14 amino acids.

The chain combines TRBV28 with TRBJ1-2; D is perhaps TRBD1 (5 bases). This CDR3 region has 15 residues. Germline V gene lookup returns CDR1 MDHEN and CDR2 SYDVKM. V gave up 3 bases and J gave up 6 bases, with 17 bases separating them. In DNA, the CDR3 is TGTGCCAGCAGTTTGTCAGGGAACTTCAAGGATGGCTACACCTTC. It translates to CASSLSGNFKDGYTF.

The rearrangement uses TRBV7-6 and TRBJ1-6; 11 bases agree with TRBD1. V was clipped by 4 bases and J by 9 bases; unmatched bases: 5. Per germline, CDR1 SGHVS and CDR2 FNYEAQ. The length of the CDR3 is 15 residues. DNA for the CDR3: TGTGCCAGCAGCTACCGGGACAGGGGGACTTCACCCCTCCACTTT. Translation: CASSYRDRGTSPLHF. The whole variable domain, filled in from reference TRBV7-6 and TRBJ1-6, reads GAGVSQSPRYKVTKRGQDVALRCDPISGHVSLYWYRQALGQGPEFLTYFNYEAQQDKSGLPNDRFSAERPEGSISTLTIQRTEQRDSAMYRCASSYRDRGTSPLHFGNGTRLTVT.

The genes are TRBV2 and TRBJ2-5, with 10 positions matching TRBD2. This CDR3 comprises 15 residues. J gave up 4 bases and V 5 bases, and 7 bases lay outside the gene matches. Looked up from germline, CDR1 is SNHLY and CDR2 is FYNNEI. The CDR3 sequence is CASSQLAGEAETQYF. DNA of the CDR3: TGTGCCAGCAGTCAGCTAGCGGGAGAGGCAGAGACCCAGTACTTC.

This chain connects TRBV5-4 to TRBJ2-7; a possible D gene is TRBD2 (5 bases). Per the germline V gene, CDR1 is SGHNT and CDR2 is YYREEE (reference sequence). The CDR3 is 16 residues long. The V end was cut by 4 bases, the J end by 3 bases, with 20 bases between. DNA for the CDR3: TGTGCCAGCAGCAACAACCCGGGAAGCCTCGTCTACGAGCAGTACTTC. It encodes CASSNNPGSLVYEQYF.